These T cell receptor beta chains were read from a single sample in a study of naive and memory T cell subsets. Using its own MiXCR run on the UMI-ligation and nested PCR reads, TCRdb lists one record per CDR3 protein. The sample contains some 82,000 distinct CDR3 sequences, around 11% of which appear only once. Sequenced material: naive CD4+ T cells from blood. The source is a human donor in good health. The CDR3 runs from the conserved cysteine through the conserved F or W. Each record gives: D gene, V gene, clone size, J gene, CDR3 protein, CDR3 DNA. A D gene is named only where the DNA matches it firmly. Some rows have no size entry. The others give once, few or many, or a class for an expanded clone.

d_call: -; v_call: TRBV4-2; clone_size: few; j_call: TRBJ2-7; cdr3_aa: CASSQAGTPGRKYF; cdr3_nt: TGTGCCAGCAGCCAAGCCGGGACTCCCGGGAGAAAGTACTTC
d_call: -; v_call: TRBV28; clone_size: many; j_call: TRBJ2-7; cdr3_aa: CASSLGRVKGEQYF; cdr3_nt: TGTGCCAGCAGTTTAGGGCGTGTAAAGGGAGAGCAGTACTTC
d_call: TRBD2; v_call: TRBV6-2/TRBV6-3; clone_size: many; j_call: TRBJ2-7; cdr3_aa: CASSYSTVGAGGPYEQYF; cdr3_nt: TGTGCCAGCAGTTACTCGACGGTCGGAGCGGGAGGGCCCTACGAGCAGTACTTC
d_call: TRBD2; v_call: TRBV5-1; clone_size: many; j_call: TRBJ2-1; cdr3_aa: CASSFKLAGTNEQFF; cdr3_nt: TGCGCCAGCAGCTTTAAACTAGCGGGGACCAATGAGCAGTTCTTC
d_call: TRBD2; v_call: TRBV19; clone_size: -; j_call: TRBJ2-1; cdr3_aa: CASKVSGRKMNEQFF; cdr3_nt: TGTGCCAGTAAAGTTAGCGGGAGGAAGATGAATGAGCAGTTCTTC
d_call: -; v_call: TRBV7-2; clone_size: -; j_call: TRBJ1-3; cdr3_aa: CASRPTGNSGNTIYF; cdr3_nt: TGTGCCAGCAGACCCACGGGGAACTCTGGAAACACCATATATTTT
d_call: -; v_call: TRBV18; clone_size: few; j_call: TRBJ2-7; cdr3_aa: CASSLTGNAYEQYF; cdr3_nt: TGTGCCAGCTCACTCACAGGGAACGCCTACGAGCAGTACTTC
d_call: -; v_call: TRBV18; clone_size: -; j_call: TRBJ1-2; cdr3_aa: CASSPYLSYGYTF; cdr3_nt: TGTGCCAGCTCACCGTATCTGAGCTATGGCTACACCTTC
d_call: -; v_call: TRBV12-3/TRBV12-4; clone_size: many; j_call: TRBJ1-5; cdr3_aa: CASSNQNTPVRSPHQPQHF; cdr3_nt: TGTGCCAGCAGTAACCAAAATACACCGGTTCGGAGTCCCCATCAGCCCCAGCATTTT
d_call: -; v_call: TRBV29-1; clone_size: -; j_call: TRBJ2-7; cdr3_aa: CSVEPRGTHEQYF; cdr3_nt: TGCAGCGTTGAACCCCGGGGGACGCACGAGCAGTACTTC
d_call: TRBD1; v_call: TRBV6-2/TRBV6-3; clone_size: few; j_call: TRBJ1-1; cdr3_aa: CASSYRQGLAEAFF; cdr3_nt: TGTGCCAGCAGTTACAGACAGGGGTTGGCTGAAGCTTTCTTT
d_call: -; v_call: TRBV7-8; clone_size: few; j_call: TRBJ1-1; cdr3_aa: CASSLRANTEAFF; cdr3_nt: TGTGCCAGCAGCTTAAGGGCGAACACTGAAGCTTTCTTT
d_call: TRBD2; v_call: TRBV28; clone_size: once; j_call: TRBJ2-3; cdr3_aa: CASSSSGGATDTQYF; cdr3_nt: TGTGCCAGCAGCTCCAGCGGGGGGGCTACAGATACGCAGTATTTT
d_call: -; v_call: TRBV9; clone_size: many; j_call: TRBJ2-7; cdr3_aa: CASSEHTGVAYEQYF; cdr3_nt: TGTGCCAGCAGCGAGCACACCGGCGTAGCCTACGAGCAGTACTTC
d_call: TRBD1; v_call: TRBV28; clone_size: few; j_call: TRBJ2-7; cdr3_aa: CASSHGQGNRQYF; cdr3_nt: TGTGCCAGCAGCCACGGACAGGGGAATCGGCAGTACTTC
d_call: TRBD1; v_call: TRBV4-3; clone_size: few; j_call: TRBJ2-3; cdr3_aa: CASSQEGGWTDTQYF; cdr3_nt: TGCGCCAGCAGCCAAGAAGGGGGCTGGACAGATACGCAGTATTTT
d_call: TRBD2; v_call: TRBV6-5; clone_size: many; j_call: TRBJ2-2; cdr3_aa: CASSYSNLAGNTGELFF; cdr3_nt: TGTGCCAGCAGTTACTCGAATCTAGCGGGGAACACCGGGGAGCTGTTTTTT
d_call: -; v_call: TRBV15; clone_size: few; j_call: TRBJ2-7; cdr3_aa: CATSRDLRGVGYEQYF; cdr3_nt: TGTGCCACCAGCAGAGATCTAAGGGGTGTTGGCTACGAGCAGTACTTC
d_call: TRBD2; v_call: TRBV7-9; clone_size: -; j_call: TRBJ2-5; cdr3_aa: CASSHPSSGSRETQYF; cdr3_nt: TGTGCCAGCAGCCACCCATCTAGCGGGAGTAGAGAGACCCAGTACTTC
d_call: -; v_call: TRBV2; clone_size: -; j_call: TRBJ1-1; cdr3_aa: CASSRRTEAFF; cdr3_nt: TGTGCCAGCAGTAGGCGGACTGAAGCTTTCTTT
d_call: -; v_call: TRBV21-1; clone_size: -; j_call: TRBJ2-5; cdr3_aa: CASRKGLAGGKKETQYF; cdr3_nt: TGTGCCAGCAGAAAGGGACTAGCGGGAGGTAAAAAAGAGACCCAGTACTTC
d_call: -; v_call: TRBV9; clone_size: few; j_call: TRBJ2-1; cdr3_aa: CASSPDVAINIGEQFF; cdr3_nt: TGTGCCAGCAGCCCTGACGTAGCAATAAACATTGGTGAGCAGTTCTTC
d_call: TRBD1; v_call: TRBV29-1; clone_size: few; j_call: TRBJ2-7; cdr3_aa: CSVKTGDYEQYF; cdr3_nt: TGCAGCGTAAAGACAGGGGATTACGAGCAGTACTTC
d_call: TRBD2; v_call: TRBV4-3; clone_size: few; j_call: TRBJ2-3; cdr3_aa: CASSQDKTGGALGDTQYF; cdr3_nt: TGCGCCAGCAGCCAAGATAAGACCGGGGGGGCCTTGGGAGATACGCAGTATTTT
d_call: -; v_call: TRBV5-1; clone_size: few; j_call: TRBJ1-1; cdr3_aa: CASSARTDGGAFF; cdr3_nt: TGCGCCAGCAGCGCCAGGACTGATGGTGGAGCTTTCTTT
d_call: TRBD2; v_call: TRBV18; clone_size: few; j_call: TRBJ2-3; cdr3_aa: CASSPIPGLAPGTQYF; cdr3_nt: TGTGCCAGCTCACCCATACCGGGACTAGCTCCGGGTACGCAGTATTTT
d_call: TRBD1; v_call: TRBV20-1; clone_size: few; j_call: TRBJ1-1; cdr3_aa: CSASDRGRNTEAFF; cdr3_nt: TGCAGTGCAAGCGACAGGGGAAGAAACACTGAAGCTTTCTTT
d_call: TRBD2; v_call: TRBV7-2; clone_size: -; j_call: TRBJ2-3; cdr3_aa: CASSLWTSGVRNTQYF; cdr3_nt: TGTGCCAGCAGCCTGTGGACTAGCGGGGTACGGAATACGCAGTATTTT
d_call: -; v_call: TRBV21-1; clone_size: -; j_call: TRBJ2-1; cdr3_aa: CASSNGVTGNNEQFF; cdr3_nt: TGTGCCAGCAGCAACGGGGTAACAGGGAACAATGAGCAGTTCTTC
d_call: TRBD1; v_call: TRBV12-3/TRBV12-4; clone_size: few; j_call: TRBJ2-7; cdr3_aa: CASSHKGAGYEQYF; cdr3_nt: TGTGCCAGCAGTCATAAGGGGGCTGGCTACGAGCAGTACTTC
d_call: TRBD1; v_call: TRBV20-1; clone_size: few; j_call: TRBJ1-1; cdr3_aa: CSAKTGTPLGTEAFF; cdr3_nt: TGCAGTGCTAAGACAGGGACGCCCTTGGGCACTGAAGCTTTCTTT
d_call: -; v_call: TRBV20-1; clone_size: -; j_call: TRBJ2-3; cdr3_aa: CSARAELEAQYF; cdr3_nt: TGCAGTGCTAGGGCGGAACTAGAGGCGCAGTATTTT
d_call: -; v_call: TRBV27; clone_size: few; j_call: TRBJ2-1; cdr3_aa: CASSDLGVKANEQFF; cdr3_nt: TGTGCCAGCAGTGATTTGGGGGTCAAGGCCAATGAGCAGTTCTTC
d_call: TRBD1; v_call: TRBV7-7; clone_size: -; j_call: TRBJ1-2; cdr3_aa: CASSTRDRLLNYGYTF; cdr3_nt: TGTGCTAGCAGCACCCGGGACAGGCTGCTCAACTATGGCTACACCTTC
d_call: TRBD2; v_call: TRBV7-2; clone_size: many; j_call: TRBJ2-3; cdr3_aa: CASSFSQRGGSDTQYF; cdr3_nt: TGTGCCAGCAGCTTCTCCCAGCGGGGGGGATCAGATACGCAGTATTTT
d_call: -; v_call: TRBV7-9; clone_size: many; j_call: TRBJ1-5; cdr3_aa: CASSLGPWGDNQPQHF; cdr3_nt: TGTGCCAGCAGCTTAGGACCCTGGGGCGACAATCAGCCCCAGCATTTT
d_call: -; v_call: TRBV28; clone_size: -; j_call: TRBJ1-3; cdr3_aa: CASSARDSRNTIYF; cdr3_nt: TGTGCCAGCAGTGCCCGGGACTCTAGAAACACCATATATTTT
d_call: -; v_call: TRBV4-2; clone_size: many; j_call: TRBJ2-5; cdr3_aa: CASSGTPSRTSQETQYF; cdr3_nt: TGTGCCAGCAGCGGGACTCCCTCCCGTACCTCGCAAGAGACCCAGTACTTC
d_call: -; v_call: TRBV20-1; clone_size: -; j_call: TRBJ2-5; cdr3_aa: CSASPRTGETQYF; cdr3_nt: TGCAGTGCTAGTCCTCGGACCGGGGAGACCCAGTACTTC